The sequence of this TCR beta chain was determined in a study of response to subunit inactivated influenza vaccine (dated by TCRdb to 2017 to 2018). A note on the overall study: The study used deep quantitative T cell receptor repertoire profiling to track responses to a trivalent subunit inactivated influenza vaccine. Study-wide conclusions, independent of this receptor: According to the authors, only a limited number of new T cells may be recruited by each seasonal influenza vaccination.

The method behind the library was RT-PCR. The reads were generated on an Illumina HiSeq 2500. TCRdb redid the processing of the public reads, applying fastp at Q25 and MiXCR, and retained in-frame beta chains. CDR3 protein sequences are deduplicated, and each keeps its most common genes and DNA. The sample records about 570,000 distinct CDR3 sequences, about 10% of which are singletons. The ten top clones hold roughly 9.6% of the sample. V and J are truncated by 4 bases and 1 base respectively, leaving an intervening sequence of 11 bases. The CDR3, cysteine through phenylalanine, is 15 amino acids long. Only CDR3 DNA is held: 45 bases, read in frame from base 1. CDR1 and CDR2 are drawn from the germline V gene (reference sequence): DFQATT, SNEGSKA. This clonotype was observed a few times. Its antigen is currently not known. Qualities for individual bases were not recorded, and no much larger clone is one base off.

These data are also associated with another study on T cells expressing NK-cell markers. The second study's paper adds: 5'RACE template switching, by which a universal primer site and unique molecular identifiers were added, was used to make TCR beta cDNA libraries. Three sorted T-cell subsets (CD3+CD56+NKG2C+, CD3+CD56+NKG2C- and CD3+CD56-NKG2C+) from roughly 8 donors had their TCR beta-chain repertoires profiled. Seven of the eight sequenced donors were HCMV-seropositive and one was HCMV-seronegative. In several experiments an anti-gammadeltaTCR antibody was added to restrict sorting to alphabetaTCR-expressing T cells. In roughly six donors, the dominant CD3+CD56+NKG2C+ clonotypes ranked among the top 10 CD8+ clonotypes, making up roughly 1.0-7.5% of CD8+ T cells. Those dominant clonotypes were again the most abundant among CD3+CD56-NKG2C+ cells in a handful of donors, at about 28.3-60.1%. It remained unclear whether the expanded NKG2C-expressing T cell clones were specific for HCMV antigens. All eight donors whose samples were sequenced were randomly selected healthy volunteers, three of them men and five women. To determine HCMV serostatus, a commercial ELISA kit was used to detect HCMV-specific IgG in serum. Peripheral blood mononuclear cells were isolated from blood by Ficoll density gradient centrifugation. For over five donors, bulk peripheral blood T-cell repertoires were also sequenced from unsorted PBMC. Priming for cDNA synthesis came from the TCR beta constant segment, and two successive PCR amplification steps followed. Libraries were sequenced as 2 x 150 bp reads on Illumina HiSeq 2000/2500, MiSeq or NextSeq. Reads were demultiplexed and grouped by UMI with MIGEC, and clonotypes were assembled and quantified with MiTCR. Only TCR cDNA sequences supported by at least two reads were kept to exclude erroneous sequences. Downstream repertoire analysis used the tcR package, and clonotypes were matched across fractions by CDR3 nucleotide sequence plus V segment. VDJmatch was used to annotate antigen specificity against VDJdb, with one amino acid substitution allowed in CDR3.

The sequenced sample was PBMCs from blood, obtained on the day of vaccination. The V and J segments used are TRBV20-1 and TRBJ2-6; TRBD1 is a possible D gene, resting on 6 matching bases. This sequence originates from a man aged 45-65 years who received an inactivated influenza vaccine. Donor details come from another sample of the same person, matched by shared clones. In nucleotides, the sequence is TGCAGTGCTAACCCTACAGGGTCTGGGGCCAACGTCCTGACTTTC. Translated, it gives CSANPTGSGANVLTF.